This T cell receptor (beta chain) was retrieved from a study of blood T cell repertoires in COVID-19. The overall study: Acute and convalescent COVID-19 samples came from the United States, Italy and Spain. Sources were T cells, B-cell-depleted T cells, or PBMCs; the material itself was cDNA or gDNA.

In the authors' methods: Reference gene primer amplification in the assay estimated nucleated cell counts. Generated by immunoSEQ multiplex PCR, the TCRdb table keeps only in-frame clones and is missing some. That table is the source of V, J and clone size, and D and trimming were worked out from the DNA. The table includes 130,000 to 150,000 clones, 80% detected once. The length of the CDR3 is 16 residues. In germline, CDR1 is LGHNT, CDR2 FRNRAP. V lost 0 bases and J lost 2, with 13 bases in between. Input material: peripheral blood. The TCR originated in an older man who had recovered from COVID-19. V and J are TRBV12-5 and TRBJ2-5; D is perhaps TRBD1 (6 bases). Here the CDR3 reads CASGLVTGRYQETQYF. DNA of the CDR3: TGTGCTAGTGGTTTGGTAACAGGGCGTTATCAAGAGACCCAGTACTTC.